Listed below are T cell receptor beta chains from one sample, sequenced in a study of identical twins. One entry per CDR3 protein results from TCRdb running MiXCR on the 5' RACE reads. The sample yields fewer than 650,000 distinct CDR3 sequences, around 9.6% seen once. This sample was also put to use in a study of yellow fever vaccine responses in identical twins.

Sequencing used PBMCs. The receptors were gathered from a young woman in good health. The CDR3 runs from the conserved cysteine through the conserved F or W. A D gene is named only where the DNA matches it firmly. Clone sizes are given selectively: once, few, many, or a class where the clone is expanded.

j_gene	abundance	d_gene	v_gene	CDR3nt	CDR3aa
TRBJ2-7	few	NA	TRBV6-2/TRBV6-3	TGTGCCAGCAGTTATATGCTGTTGGGCGAGCAGTACTTC	CASSYMLLGEQYF
TRBJ2-7	NA	NA	TRBV29-1	TGCAGCGTTGAATTAGGCGGGCCCTACGAGCAGTACTTC	CSVELGGPYEQYF
TRBJ2-1	many	NA	TRBV14	TGTGCCAGCAGCCAACCCAAGGCAAAACGGGACCCCTACAATGAGCAGTTCTTC	CASSQPKAKRDPYNEQFF
TRBJ2-5	many	NA	TRBV12-3/TRBV12-4	TGTGCCAGCAGCTTTTGGGGAGAGACCCAGTACTTC	CASSFWGETQYF
TRBJ1-1	many	NA	TRBV15	TGTGCCACCAGCAGAGCAGAGAACACTGAAGCTTTCTTT	CATSRAENTEAFF
TRBJ2-2	NA	NA	TRBV9	TGTGCCAGCAGCGTAGGAGGCCTAAGCTCCCACACCGGGGAGCTGTTTTTT	CASSVGGLSSHTGELFF
TRBJ2-7	NA	TRBD1	TRBV4-3	TGCGCCAGCAGCCAAATTTTGACAGGGAAATACGAGCAGTACTTC	CASSQILTGKYEQYF
TRBJ2-1	few	TRBD2	TRBV7-9	TGTGCCAGCAGCGGCCTAGCGGGGCCCGATGAGCAGTTCTTC	CASSGLAGPDEQFF
TRBJ1-1	many	NA	TRBV6-2/TRBV6-3	TGTGCCAGCAGTTACTCTGGCAGGCCCACTGAAGCTTTCTTT	CASSYSGRPTEAFF
TRBJ1-2	many	NA	TRBV7-2	TGTGCCAGCAGCCAACTGGGAGGGGTTCTAGGCTATGGCTACACCTTC	CASSQLGGVLGYGYTF